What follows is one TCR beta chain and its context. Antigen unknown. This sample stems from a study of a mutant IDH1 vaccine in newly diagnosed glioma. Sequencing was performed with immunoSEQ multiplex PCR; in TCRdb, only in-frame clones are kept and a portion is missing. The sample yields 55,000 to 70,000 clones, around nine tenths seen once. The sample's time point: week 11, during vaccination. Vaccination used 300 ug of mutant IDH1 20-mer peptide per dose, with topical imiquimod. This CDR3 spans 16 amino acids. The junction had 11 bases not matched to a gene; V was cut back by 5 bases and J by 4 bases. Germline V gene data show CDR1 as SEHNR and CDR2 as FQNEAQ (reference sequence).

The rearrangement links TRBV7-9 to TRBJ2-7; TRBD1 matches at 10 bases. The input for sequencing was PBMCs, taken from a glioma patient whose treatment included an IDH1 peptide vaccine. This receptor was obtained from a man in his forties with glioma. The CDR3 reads CASSTPRTGGLYEQYF. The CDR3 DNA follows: TGTGCCAGCAGCACCCCTAGGACAGGGGGTCTATACGAGCAGTACTTC.